This T cell receptor (beta chain) was retrieved from a study of CD8 T cells in ankylosing spondylitis. The study, taken as a whole, reports: In reactive arthritis synovial fluid and blood, some motif variants had been reported before. As reported, disease-linked clones showed significant enrichment in matched ankylosing spondylitis synovial fluid. Clones linked with disease were CD8+ and fairly uncommon in the peripheral blood. Roughly eight highly homologous variants made up a TCR beta motif that seemed to typify ankylosing spondylitis blood.

MiXCR, applied by TCRdb to the 5' RACE reads, yields one record per CDR3 protein. The table includes about 180,000 distinct CDR3 sequences, 8.5% to 10% detected once. Trimming left V 1 base short and J 3 bases short, with 9 bases between. This CDR3 comprises 14 residues. Germline CDR1 and CDR2: LGHNT and FRNRAP. About this clonotype: The antigen remains undetermined.

The source material was blood, either unsorted or a sorted T cell fraction (not recorded which). The chain carries TRBV12-5 and TRBJ1-1, with D maybe TRBD1 (6 bases). The origin of this receptor is a female donor with ankylosing spondylitis or in good health (not recorded which). The DNA of the CDR3 is TGTGCTAGTGGTTTGGGGGGGCCTTACACTGAAGCTTTCTTT. It specifies CASGLGGPYTEAFF.